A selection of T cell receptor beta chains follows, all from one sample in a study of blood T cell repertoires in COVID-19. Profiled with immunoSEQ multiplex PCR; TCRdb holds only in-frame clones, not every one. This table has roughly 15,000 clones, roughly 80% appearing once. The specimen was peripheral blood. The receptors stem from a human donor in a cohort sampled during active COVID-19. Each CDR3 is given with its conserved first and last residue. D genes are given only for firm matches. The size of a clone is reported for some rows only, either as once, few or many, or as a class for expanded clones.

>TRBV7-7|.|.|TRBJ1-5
TGTGCCACCACCCGTCTCGGGCCCCAGCATTTT
CATTRLGPQHF
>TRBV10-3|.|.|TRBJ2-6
TGTGCCATCAGTGAGTCACAGGGAAAGGGGACTGGGGCCAACGTCCTGACTTTC
CAISESQGKGTGANVLTF
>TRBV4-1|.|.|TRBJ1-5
TGCGCCAGCAGCCAAGAGACAGTGCACAATCAGCCCCAGCATTTT
CASSQETVHNQPQHF
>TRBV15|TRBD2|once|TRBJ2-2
TGTGCCACCAGCAGGTCACCGACTAGCGGGAGCCCCACCGGGGAGCTGTTTTTT
CATSRSPTSGSPTGELFF
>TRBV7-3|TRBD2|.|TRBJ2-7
TGTGCCAGCAGCTTAAGGTCTAGCGGGAGTGACGAGCAGTACTTC
CASSLRSSGSDEQYF
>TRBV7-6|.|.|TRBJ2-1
TGTGCCAGCAGCTTAATCGCTGCGAACAATGAGCAGTTCTTC
CASSLIAANNEQFF
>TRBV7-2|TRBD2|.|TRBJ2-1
TGTGCCAGCAGCTCAGCGGGAGCCATCTACAATGAGCAGTTCTTC
CASSSAGAIYNEQFF
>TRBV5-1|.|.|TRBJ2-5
TGCGCCAGCAGCTATGCGGTCCAAGAGACCCAGTACTTC
CASSYAVQETQYF
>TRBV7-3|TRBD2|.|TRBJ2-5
TGTGCCAGCAGCTTAACCGGACTAGCTGGTGAGACCCAGTACTTC
CASSLTGLAGETQYF
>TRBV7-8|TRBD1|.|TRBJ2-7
TGTGCCAGCAGCTGGGGACAGCCGAGCTCCTACGAGCAGTACTTC
CASSWGQPSSYEQYF
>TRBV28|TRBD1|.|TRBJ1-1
TGTGCCAGCAAGCAGGGGGACTTGAACACTGAAGCTTTCTTT
CASKQGDLNTEAFF
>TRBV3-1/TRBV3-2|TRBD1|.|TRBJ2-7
TGTGCCAGCAGCCAAGTTATCCACACCCGGGACAGCTACGAGCAGTACTTC
CASSQVIHTRDSYEQYF
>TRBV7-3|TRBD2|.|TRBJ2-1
TGTGCCAGCAGTCTGATGGCTAGCGGGAACAATGAGCAGTTCTTC
CASSLMASGNNEQFF
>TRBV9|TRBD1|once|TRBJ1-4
TGTGCCAGCAGCGTAGGGGACAGGGGGTTAACTGAAAAACTGTTTTTT
CASSVGDRGLTEKLFF
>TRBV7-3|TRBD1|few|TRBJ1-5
TGTGCCAGCAGCCCTACAGGGGACCAGCCCCAGCATTTT
CASSPTGDQPQHF
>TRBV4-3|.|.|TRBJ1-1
TGCGCCAGCAGCCAAGATGCTTGGAGGGAGGAGGGCACTGAAGCTTTCTTT
CASSQDAWREEGTEAFF
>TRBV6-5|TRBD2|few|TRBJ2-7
TGTGCCAGCAGCGCCGTTACTAGCGGCTCCTACGAGCAGTACTTC
CASSAVTSGSYEQYF
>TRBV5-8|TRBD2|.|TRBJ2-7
TGTGCCAGCAGACTTGGACTAGCGGGAGACTCCCTCGAGCAGTACTTC
CASRLGLAGDSLEQYF
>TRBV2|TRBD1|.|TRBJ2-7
TGTGCCAGCAGTGTGTGGGACAGGGAGTACCCCCTCCACGAGCAGTACTTC
CASSVWDREYPLHEQYF
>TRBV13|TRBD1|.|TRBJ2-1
TGTGCCAGCAGCTCCGGACAGGGTGGGGATAATGAGCAGTTCTTC
CASSSGQGGDNEQFF
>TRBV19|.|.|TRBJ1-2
TGTGCCAGTAGCCTCTCGGTGAACTATGGCTACACCTTC
CASSLSVNYGYTF
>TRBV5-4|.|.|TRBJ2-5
TGTGCCAGCAGCTCGAACAGGGTACCGAAAGAGACCCAGTACTTC
CASSSNRVPKETQYF
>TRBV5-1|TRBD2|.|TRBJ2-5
TGCGCCAGCAGCCCATATTCCACCGGGGGGGAGACCCAGTACTTC
CASSPYSTGGETQYF
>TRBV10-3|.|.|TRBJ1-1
TGTGCCATCAGCCATGAGACAGGAAAGGTTTTCTTT
CAISHETGKVFF
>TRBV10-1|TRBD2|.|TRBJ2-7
TGCGCCAGCAGTCCGGCTAGCGGGATTGACGAGCAGTACTTC
CASSPASGIDEQYF
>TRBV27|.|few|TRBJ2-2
TGTGCCAGCAGTTTATCGGGGCTAGCGCCCCTCCGGGAGCTGTTTTTT
CASSLSGLAPLRELFF
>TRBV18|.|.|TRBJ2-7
TGTGCCAGCTCTCTCCGAGGGGAGCAGTACTTC
CASSLRGEQYF
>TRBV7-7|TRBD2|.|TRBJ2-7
TGTGCCATCAGTAGCGGGAAAAACTCCGAGCAGTACTTC
CAISSGKNSEQYF
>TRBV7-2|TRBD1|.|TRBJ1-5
TGTGCCAGCAGCTGGGGGACAGGGACAAATCAGCCCCAGCATTTT
CASSWGTGTNQPQHF
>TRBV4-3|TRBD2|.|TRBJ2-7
TGCGCCAGCAGCCCTACTAAACTAGCGGGCGCCTACGAGCAGTACTTC
CASSPTKLAGAYEQYF
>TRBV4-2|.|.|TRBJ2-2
TGTGCCAGCAGCCAAGATTTGACAGGGAGGACCGGGGAGCTGTTTTTT
CASSQDLTGRTGELFF
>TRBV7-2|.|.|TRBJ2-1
TGTGCCTCTGAGGGGCGGGGCTCCTACAATGAGCAGTTCTTC
CASEGRGSYNEQFF
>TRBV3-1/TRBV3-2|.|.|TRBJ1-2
TGTGCCAGCAGCCAGGCAGCGGAGGGCTACACCTTC
CASSQAAEGYTF
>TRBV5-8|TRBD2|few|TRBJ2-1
TGTGCCAGCAGCGGAAGGACTAGGGCCAATGAGCAGTTCTTC
CASSGRTRANEQFF
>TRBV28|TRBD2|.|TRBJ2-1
TGTGCCAGCAGTTCGAGACTAGCGGGTAGCTCCTACAATGAGCAGTTCTTC
CASSSRLAGSSYNEQFF
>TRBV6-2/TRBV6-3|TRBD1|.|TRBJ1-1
TGTGCCAGCAGTACGAGGACAGGGGGCGTTTTTCGGTCGCAAGCTTTCTTT
CASSTRTGGVFRSQAFF
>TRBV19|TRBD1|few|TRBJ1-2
TGTGCCAGTAGTACGGGACAGCCCTCGGTCCCCGGCTACACCTTC
CASSTGQPSVPGYTF
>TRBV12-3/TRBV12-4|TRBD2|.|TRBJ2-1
TGTGCCAGCAGTTTGGGCGGGAGTGAGCAGTTCTTC
CASSLGGSEQFF
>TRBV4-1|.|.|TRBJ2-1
TGCGCCAGCAGCCCCTCCACGTCGGTCAATGAGCAGTTCTTC
CASSPSTSVNEQFF
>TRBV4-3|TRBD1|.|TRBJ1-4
TGCGCCAGCAGCCAAGCAAACAGCAGGGGGTATAATGAAAAACTGTTTTTT
CASSQANSRGYNEKLFF